These T cell receptor beta chains were read from a single sample in a study of blood T cell repertoires in COVID-19. Measured with immunoSEQ multiplex PCR; TCRdb has only the in-frame clones, and not every one. Of under 300,000 clones in the sample, 70% to 90% are singletons; the top ten hold 2% to 2.5%. Sequenced material: peripheral blood. Every receptor here comes from a man aged 25 to 45 who had recovered from COVID-19. Each CDR3 is given with its conserved first and last residue. Each record gives: CDR3 length, J gene, D gene, clone size, V gene, CDR3 DNA, CDR3 protein. D genes are given only for firm matches. Rows give clone size only sometimes, using once, few, many, or a class for an expanded clone.

12	TRBJ2-2	-	few	TRBV12-3/TRBV12-4	TGTGCCAGCAGTCTGAACACCGGGGAGCTGTTTTTT	CASSLNTGELFF
12	TRBJ1-2	-	-	TRBV7-2	TGTGCCAGCAGCTTATACGGGGATGGCTACACCTTC	CASSLYGDGYTF
15	TRBJ2-5	TRBD1	-	TRBV10-3	TGTGCCATCAGTTCATCGACAGGGGGCAGGGAGACCCAGTACTTC	CAISSSTGGRETQYF
13	TRBJ1-1	TRBD1	-	TRBV19	TGTGCCAGTAGGACAGGGACCGTCACTGAAGCTTTCTTT	CASRTGTVTEAFF
14	TRBJ2-1	TRBD1	-	TRBV5-6	TGTGCCAGCAGCTCGTTGACAGGGTTCCCTATGCAGTTCTTC	CASSSLTGFPMQFF
17	TRBJ1-2	-	-	TRBV6-1	TGTGCCAGCAGTGAGATCGTCTGGTCGACAGCCAACTATGGCTACACCTTC	CASSEIVWSTANYGYTF
11	TRBJ2-1	-	-	TRBV10-2	TGCGCCAGCAGTGAGTTGGGGGGGCTGTTCTTC	CASSELGGLFF
15	TRBJ2-1	TRBD1	few	TRBV6-5	TGTGCCAGCAGTTACTCGGGGACAGGTCGAACCGAGCAGTTCTTC	CASSYSGTGRTEQFF
12	TRBJ2-2	TRBD2	-	TRBV24-1	TGTGCCACCATGGGGGGGACCGGGGAGCTGTTTTTT	CATMGGTGELFF
12	TRBJ2-3	-	-	TRBV18	TGTGCCAGCTCACCAAGGGGAGATACGCAGTATTTT	CASSPRGDTQYF
16	TRBJ2-7	-	-	TRBV4-1	TGCGCCAGCAGCCAAGACCGAAAAGAGCCCGCCTACGAGCAGTACTTC	CASSQDRKEPAYEQYF
13	TRBJ1-3	-	-	TRBV6-6	TGTGCCAGCAGTTGGAGTGATGGAAACACCATATATTTT	CASSWSDGNTIYF
15	TRBJ1-6	-	-	TRBV30	TGTGCCTGGAGGCAAAGGACAGTCAGTAATTCACCCCTCCACTTT	CAWRQRTVSNSPLHF
13	TRBJ1-6	-	-	TRBV12-3/TRBV12-4	TGTGCCAGCAGGGGAGGTGGGAATTCACCCCTCCACTTT	CASRGGGNSPLHF
13	TRBJ1-2	-	-	TRBV7-9	TGTGCCAGCAGAATTAATACTAACTATGGCTACACCTTC	CASRINTNYGYTF
14	TRBJ2-3	TRBD1	-	TRBV6-4	TGTGCCAGCAGTCTCGGGACAGGGGGCGATACGCAGTATTTT	CASSLGTGGDTQYF
15	TRBJ2-1	-	-	TRBV6-2/TRBV6-3	TGTGCCAGCAGTTACCTCCATGGATTCGGGAATGAGCAGTTCTTC	CASSYLHGFGNEQFF
13	TRBJ1-3	-	-	TRBV3-1/TRBV3-2	TGTGCCAGCAGTCGATCGCGGGGAAACACCATATATTTT	CASSRSRGNTIYF
17	TRBJ1-5	-	few	TRBV4-2	TGTGCCAGCAGCCAAGACGCCCGCCCAGGGACTTATCAGCCCCAGCATTTT	CASSQDARPGTYQPQHF
14	TRBJ1-4	-	-	TRBV2	TGTGCCAGCAGCGGCGGGACGACTAATGAAAAACTGTTTTTT	CASSGGTTNEKLFF
16	TRBJ2-1	-	-	TRBV21-1	TGTGCCAGCAGCAAACGTAGGGGGCGCAATGAGAATGAGCAGTTCTTC	CASSKRRGRNENEQFF
13	TRBJ2-3	TRBD1	-	TRBV6-5	TGTGCCACCAAAAGGCAGGGGGCTGATACGCAGTATTTT	CATKRQGADTQYF
15	TRBJ1-2	TRBD1	-	TRBV6-5	TGTGCCAGCAGTTACTCAACCAGGGGGCTTGATGGCTACACCTTC	CASSYSTRGLDGYTF
14	TRBJ1-4	TRBD1	-	TRBV15	TGTGCCACGCGGGAGGGGGCCACTAATGAAAAACTGTTTTTT	CATREGATNEKLFF
15	TRBJ1-2	TRBD1	-	TRBV5-4	TGTGCCAGCAGCTTGGCAGGGACAGGGGGGTATGGCTACACCTTC	CASSLAGTGGYGYTF
11	TRBJ1-1	-	-	TRBV15	TGTGCCACCAGCATTCAGACTGAAGCTTTCTTT	CATSIQTEAFF
14	TRBJ2-7	TRBD1	-	TRBV13	TGTGCCAGCAGCCCGGACAGGGGTAGTGACGAGCAGTACTTC	CASSPDRGSDEQYF
14	TRBJ2-4	TRBD1	-	TRBV5-4	TGTGCCAGCGGAAGACAGGGCCACAAAAACATTCAGTACTTC	CASGRQGHKNIQYF
15	TRBJ2-7	TRBD2	once	TRBV6-4	TGTGCCAGCAGTGAAGGTAGCGGGGGGTCCTACGAGCAGTACTTC	CASSEGSGGSYEQYF
13	TRBJ1-2	-	once	TRBV10-2	TGCGCCAGCAGTGAGGCGGCTAACTATGGCTACACCTTC	CASSEAANYGYTF
15	TRBJ2-7	-	-	TRBV7-2	TGTGCCAGCAGCTTAGTGGGGGGGGCTCTCTACGAGCAGTACTTC	CASSLVGGALYEQYF
12	TRBJ1-4	-	few	TRBV19	TGTGCCAGTAGTACGTTCCCTGAAAAACTGTTTTTT	CASSTFPEKLFF